One sample yielded the 8 T cell receptor beta chains listed below, sequenced in a study of blood T cell repertoires in COVID-19 (dated by TCRdb to the early 2020s). The method behind the library was the immunoSEQ multiplex PCR assay. Imported from immuneACCESS, the table was reduced by TCRdb to in-frame sequences with V and J called. These copies leave out some clones; in studies compared against another copy, an unresolved V gene accounts for under half, and the cause of the remainder is not known. The sample records over 350,000 clones, 88% of which are singletons. In total, the top ten clones hold about 1.1% of the sample. Sequencing was done on a sample of PBMCs or T cells enriched from blood (not recorded which). The source is a woman under 30 who had recovered from COVID-19.

The chain joins TRBV4-2 to TRBJ1-6, with 10 nucleotides matching TRBD1. This CDR3 comprises 16 residues. With V trimmed by 8 bases and J by 4 bases, 8 bases remained unmatched. CDR1 is LGHNA, CDR2 YNFKEQ, per germline. The CDR3 region has the DNA TGTGCCAGCCGCGGGACAGGGGTCTCTTATAATTCACCCCTCCACTTT. This translates into CASRGTGVSYNSPLHF.

The chain is built from TRBV4-1 and TRBJ2-7; unclear D gene. The CDR3 contains 16 residues. Germline V gene sequence: CDR1 MGHRA, CDR2 YSYEKL. Trimming left V 0 bases short and J 0 bases short, with 12 bases between. CDR3 region: CASSQDNLAGSYEQYF. The CDR3 region has the DNA TGCGCCAGCAGCCAAGATAATCTTGCAGGCTCCTACGAGCAGTACTTC.

The J gene is TRBJ2-1, the V gene TRBV9; D is possibly TRBD2 (7 bases). V lost 3 bases to trimming and J lost 9 bases, with 22 bases between them. CDR1 and CDR2 (germline): SGDLS, YYNGEE. The CDR3 is made up of 16 amino acids. CDR3 nucleotides: TGTGCCAGCAGCGAGGTGGGGCGGGGGCAGGGTGGTGAGCAGTTCTTC. Protein: CASSEVGRGQGGEQFF.

J is TRBJ2-5 and V is TRBV6-5; D call uncertain. CDR1 and CDR2 (germline): MNHEY, SVGAGI. This CDR3 has 13 residues. The V and J ends lost 1 base and 5 bases respectively, with 8 bases between them. The CDR3 nucleotides are TGTGCCAGCAGTTACTATCCCGGGGAGACCCAGTACTTC. Its translation is CASSYYPGETQYF.

The V call is TRBV19, the J call TRBJ2-7; TRBD1 agrees at 9 bases. The CDR3 spans 15 residues. Per germline, CDR1 LNHDA and CDR2 SQIVND (reference sequence). The V and J ends lost 3 bases and 1 base, in that order; junction bases with no gene match: 4. This chain's CDR3 is CASSIPTGGSYEQYF. The CDR3 region has the DNA TGTGCCAGTAGTATCCCGACAGGGGGTTCCTACGAGCAGTACTTC.

The rearrangement joins TRBV27 to TRBJ2-7; the match to TRBD2 covers 9 bases. Germline assignment: CDR1 MNHEY and CDR2 SMNVEV (reference sequence). There are 16 residues in the CDR3. Trimming cost V 6 bases and J 1 base; bases outside gene matches: 10. The CDR3 DNA is TGTGCCAGCAGCCGCGGGGGGGCGGGGGGATCCTACGAGCAGTACTTC. This gives the protein CASSRGGAGGSYEQYF.

J is TRBJ2-3 and V is TRBV4-2; 8 nucleotides align to TRBD2. This CDR3 comprises 19 residues. Germline V gene lookup returns CDR1 LGHNA and CDR2 YNFKEQ. J lost 2 bases, V lost 0 bases, and 13 bases had no gene match. The CDR3: CASSQEISGAGGVTDTQYF. The CDR3 DNA sequence: TGTGCCAGCAGCCAAGAGATCAGTGGGGCGGGGGGCGTCACAGATACGCAGTATTTT.

This clone occurred a few times. This chain joins TRBV19 and TRBJ2-4; a weak D match, TRBD2 (5 bases). This CDR3 comprises 15 residues. With 5 bases removed from V and 3 bases from J, the gap between germline ends came to 14 bases. The germline V gene encodes CDR1 LNHDA and CDR2 SQIVND (reference sequence). The CDR3 protein is CASSPLGVDKNIQYF. The CDR3 bases are TGTGCCAGTAGTCCCCTCGGGGTAGACAAAAACATTCAGTACTTC.